The T cell receptor (beta chain) under discussion was sequenced for a study of T-cell memory formation after mild COVID-19. This clonotype was counted many times. The CDR3 consists of 17 residues. Germline CDR1 and CDR2: DFQATT and SNEGSKA (reference sequence). Trimming pared 6 bases from V and 0 bases from J, leaving 21 bases between. TCRdb used MiXCR to reprocess the 5' RACE reads, holding one entry per CDR3 protein. The data hold 100,000 or so distinct CDR3 sequences, with around 10% observed a single time. Sequenced material: PBMCs or a T cell subset sorted from them (not recorded which). The J gene is TRBJ1-5, the V gene TRBV20-1, with D perhaps TRBD1 (6 bases). The TCR originated in a man in his late teens or twenties who had mild COVID-19 (a few samples of this study predate the infection). Cell type and time point are not known. The CDR3 loop is CSAALGGRIGSNQPQHF. DNA for the CDR3: TGCAGTGCCGCTCTCGGGGGGCGAATAGGTAGCAATCAGCCCCAGCATTTT.